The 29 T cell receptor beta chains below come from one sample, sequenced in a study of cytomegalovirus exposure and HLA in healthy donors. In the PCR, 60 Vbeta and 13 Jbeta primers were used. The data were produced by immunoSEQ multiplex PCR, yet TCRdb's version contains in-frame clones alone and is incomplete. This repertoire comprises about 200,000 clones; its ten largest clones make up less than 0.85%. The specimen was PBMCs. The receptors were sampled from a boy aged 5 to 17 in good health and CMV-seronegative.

The CDR3 sequence: CASRNREGSYNEQFF. CDR3 DNA: TGCGCCAGCAGAAACAGGGAAGGCTCCTACAATGAGCAGTTCTTC. The chain is built from TRBV5-1 and TRBJ2-1, with D perhaps TRBD1 (6 bases). Germline CDR1 SGHRS, CDR2 YFSETQ. V lost 5 bases to trimming and J lost 0 bases, with 12 bases between them. CDR3 length: 15 residues.

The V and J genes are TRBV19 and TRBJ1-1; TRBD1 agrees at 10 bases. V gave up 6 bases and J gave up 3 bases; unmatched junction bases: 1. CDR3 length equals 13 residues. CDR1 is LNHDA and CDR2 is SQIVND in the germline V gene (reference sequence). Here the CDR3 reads CASRGQGDTEAFF. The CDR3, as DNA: TGTGCCAGTAGAGGACAGGGGGACACTGAAGCTTTCTTT. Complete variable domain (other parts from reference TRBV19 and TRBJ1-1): DGGITQSPKYLFRKEGQNVTLSCEQNLNHDAMYWYRQDPGQGLRLIYYSQIVNDFQKGDIAEGYSVSREKKESFPLTVTSAQKNPTAFYLCASRGQGDTEAFFGQGTRLTVV.

The CDR3 DNA reads TGCGCCAGCAATCAGGGACAGGGCGTTGAAGCTTTCTTT. Encoded protein: CASNQGQGVEAFF. The chain is built from TRBV5-1 and TRBJ1-1; 9 bases align to TRBD1. The germline gives CDR1 SGHRS, CDR2 YFSETQ. V gave up 6 bases and J gave up 7 bases; unmatched junction bases: 7. The CDR3 sequence is 13 residues long. The full variable domain, with the rest looked up from reference TRBV5-1 and TRBJ1-1, is KAGVTQTPRYLIKTRGQQVTLSCSPISGHRSVSWYQQTPGQGLQFLFEYFSETQRNKGNFPGRFSGRQFSNSRSEMNVSTLELGDSALYLCASNQGQGVEAFFGQGTRLTVV.

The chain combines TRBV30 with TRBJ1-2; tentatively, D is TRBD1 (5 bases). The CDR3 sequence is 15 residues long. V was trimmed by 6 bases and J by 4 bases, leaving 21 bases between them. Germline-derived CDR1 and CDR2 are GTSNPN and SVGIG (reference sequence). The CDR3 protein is CACTQTPVGGYGYTF. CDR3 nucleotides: TGTGCCTGCACCCAGACCCCAGTCGGGGGCTATGGCTACACCTTC. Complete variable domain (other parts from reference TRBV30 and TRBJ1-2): SQTIHQWPATLVQPVGSPLSLECTVEGTSNPNLYWYRQAAGRGLQLLFYSVGIGQISSEVPQNLSASRPQDRQFILSSKKLLLSDSGFYLCACTQTPVGGYGYTFGSGTRLTVV.

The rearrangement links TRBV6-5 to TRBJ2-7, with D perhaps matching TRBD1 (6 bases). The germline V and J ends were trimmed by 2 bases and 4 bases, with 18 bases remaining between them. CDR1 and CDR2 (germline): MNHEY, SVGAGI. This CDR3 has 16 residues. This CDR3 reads CASSYGGPDRQYEQYF. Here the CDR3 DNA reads TGTGCCAGCAGTTACGGCGGCCCCGACAGGCAATACGAGCAGTACTTC.

The CDR3 region has the DNA TGTGCCAGCAGCTCGATTTACGGGGGAAGGGGGCTCTACGAGCAGTACTTC. Protein product: CASSSIYGGRGLYEQYF. This chain connects TRBV28 to TRBJ2-7, with D perhaps matching TRBD1 (7 bases). The CDR3 sequence is 17 residues long. The ends were cut back, 6 bases at V and 3 bases at J, with 24 bases in the middle. From germline, CDR1 is MDHEN and CDR2 SYDVKM.

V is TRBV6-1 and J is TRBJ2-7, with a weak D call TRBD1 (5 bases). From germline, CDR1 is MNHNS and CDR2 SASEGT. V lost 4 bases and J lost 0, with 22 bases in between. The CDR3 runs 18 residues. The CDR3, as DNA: TGTGCCAGCAGTGGGAGCAGGGCCCGAATCTCGGCCTCCTACGAGCAGTACTTC. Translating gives CASSGSRARISASYEQYF.

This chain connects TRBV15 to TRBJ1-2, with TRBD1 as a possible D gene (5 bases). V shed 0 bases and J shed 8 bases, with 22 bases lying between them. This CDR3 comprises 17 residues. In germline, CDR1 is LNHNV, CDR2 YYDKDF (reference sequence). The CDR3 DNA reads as TGTGCCACCAGCAGAGATGGCCGGGGGGACGTGGGTTCGGGCTACACCTTC. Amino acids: CATSRDGRGDVGSGYTF.

Here the CDR3 reads CAIRQGVENTEAFF. The CDR3 DNA reads TGTGCCATCAGGCAGGGTGTTGAGAACACTGAAGCTTTCTTT. The chain employs TRBV10-3 and TRBJ1-1; D is perhaps TRBD1 (5 bases). The length of the CDR3 is 14 residues. Germline CDR1 and CDR2: ENHRY and SYGVKD. Trimming pared 6 bases from V and 1 base from J, leaving 12 bases between.

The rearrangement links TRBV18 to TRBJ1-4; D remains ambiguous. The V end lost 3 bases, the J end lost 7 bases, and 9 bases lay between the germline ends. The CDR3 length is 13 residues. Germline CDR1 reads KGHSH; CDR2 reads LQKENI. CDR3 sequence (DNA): TGTGCCAGCTCACCCGGTTTGTTTGAAAAACTGTTTTTT. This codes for CASSPGLFEKLFF.

CDR3: CASSLAYPGHSYGYTF. The CDR3 DNA follows: TGCGCCAGCAGCTTGGCGTACCCGGGACACAGCTATGGCTACACCTTC. The gene calls are TRBV5-1 and TRBJ1-2; weak D call: TRBD1 (6 bases). Germline CDR1 is SGHRS and CDR2 is YFSETQ. V was shortened by 0 bases and J by 4 bases, with 16 bases between the two germline ends. The CDR3 is 16 residues long.

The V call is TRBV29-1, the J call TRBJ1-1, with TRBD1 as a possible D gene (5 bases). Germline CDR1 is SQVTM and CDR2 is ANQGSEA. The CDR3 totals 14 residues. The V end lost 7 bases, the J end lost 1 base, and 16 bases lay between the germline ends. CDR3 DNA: TGCAGCGCCGGGGAGGGGTTACGGAACACTGAAGCTTTCTTT. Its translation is CSAGEGLRNTEAFF.

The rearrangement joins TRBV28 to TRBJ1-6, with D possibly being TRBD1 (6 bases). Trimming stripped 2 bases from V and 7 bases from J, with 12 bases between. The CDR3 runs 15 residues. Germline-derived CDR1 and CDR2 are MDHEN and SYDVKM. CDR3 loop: CASSLRGTWNSPLHF. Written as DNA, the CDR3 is TGTGCCAGCAGTTTACGAGGGACATGGAATTCACCCCTCCACTTT. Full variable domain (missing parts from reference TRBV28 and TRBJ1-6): DVKVTQSSRYLVKRTGEKVFLECVQDMDHENMFWYRQDPGLGLRLIYFSYDVKMKEKGDIPEGYSVSREKKERFSLILESASTNQTSMYLCASSLRGTWNSPLHFGNGTRLTVT.

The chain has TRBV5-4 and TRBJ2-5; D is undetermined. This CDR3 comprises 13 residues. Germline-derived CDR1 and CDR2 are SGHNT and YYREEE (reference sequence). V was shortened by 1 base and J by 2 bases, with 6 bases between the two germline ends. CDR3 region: CASSLTVQETQYF. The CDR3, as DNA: TGTGCCAGCAGCTTGACAGTGCAAGAGACCCAGTACTTC. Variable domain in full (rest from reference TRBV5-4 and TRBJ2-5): ETGVTQSPTHLIKTRGQQVTLRCSSQSGHNTVSWYQQALGQGPQFIFQYYREEENGRGNFPPRFSGLQFPNYSSELNVNALELDDSALYLCASSLTVQETQYFGPGTRLLVL.

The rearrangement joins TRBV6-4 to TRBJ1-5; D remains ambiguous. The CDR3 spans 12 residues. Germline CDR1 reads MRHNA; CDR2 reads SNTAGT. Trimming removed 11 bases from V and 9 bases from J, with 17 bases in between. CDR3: CAPHQWASPQHF. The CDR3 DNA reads TGTGCCCCCCACCAATGGGCCTCGCCCCAGCATTTT.

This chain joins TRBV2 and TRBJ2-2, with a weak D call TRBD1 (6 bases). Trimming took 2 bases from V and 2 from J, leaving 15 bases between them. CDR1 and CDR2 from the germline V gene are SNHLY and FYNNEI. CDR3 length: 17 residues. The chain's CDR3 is CASSESLRGFNTGELFF. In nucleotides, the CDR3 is TGTGCCAGCAGTGAATCTCTTAGGGGGTTTAACACCGGGGAGCTGTTTTTT.

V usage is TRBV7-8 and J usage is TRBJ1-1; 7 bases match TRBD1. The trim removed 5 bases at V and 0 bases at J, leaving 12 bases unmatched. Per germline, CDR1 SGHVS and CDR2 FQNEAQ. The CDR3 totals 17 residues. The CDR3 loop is CASSGRQGGTMNTEAFF. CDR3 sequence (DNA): TGTGCCAGCAGCGGACGACAGGGAGGTACCATGAACACTGAAGCTTTCTTT. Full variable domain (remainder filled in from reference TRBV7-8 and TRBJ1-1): GAGVSQSPRYKVAKRGQDVALRCDPISGHVSLFWYQQALGQGPEFLTYFQNEAQLDKSGLPSDRFFAERPEGSVSTLKIQRTQQEDSAVYLCASSGRQGGTMNTEAFFGQGTRLTVV.

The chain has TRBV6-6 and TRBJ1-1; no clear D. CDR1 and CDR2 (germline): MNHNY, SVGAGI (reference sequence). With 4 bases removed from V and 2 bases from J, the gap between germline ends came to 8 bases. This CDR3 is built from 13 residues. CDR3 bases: TGTGCCAGCAGTTTGCGACTTAACACTGAAGCTTTCTTT. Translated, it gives CASSLRLNTEAFF.

The CDR3 nucleotides are TGTGCCTGGAGTATTGGACCGGGAGGCGGGGAGCTGTTTTTT. As protein: CAWSIGPGGGELFF. The chain combines TRBV30 with TRBJ2-2; TRBD2 matches at 7 bases. This CDR3 region has 14 residues. The ends lost 2 bases at V and 7 bases at J; junction bases unmatched: 7. Germline V CDR1 and CDR2: GTSNPN, SVGIG (reference sequence).

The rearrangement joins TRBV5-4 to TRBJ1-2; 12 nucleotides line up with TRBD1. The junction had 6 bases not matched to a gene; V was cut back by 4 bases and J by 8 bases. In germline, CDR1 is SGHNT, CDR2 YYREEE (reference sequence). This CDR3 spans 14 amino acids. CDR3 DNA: TGTGCCAGCAGCCAAGGGACAGGGGGCGAGGGCTACACCTTC. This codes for CASSQGTGGEGYTF.

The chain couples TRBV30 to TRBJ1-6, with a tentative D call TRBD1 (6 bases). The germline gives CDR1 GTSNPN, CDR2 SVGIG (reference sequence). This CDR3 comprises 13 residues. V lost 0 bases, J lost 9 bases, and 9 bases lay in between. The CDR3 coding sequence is TGTGCCTGGAGTGTACAAGGGGGTTCACCCCTCCACTTT. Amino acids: CAWSVQGGSPLHF. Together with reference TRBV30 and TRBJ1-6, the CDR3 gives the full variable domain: SQTIHQWPATLVQPVGSPLSLECTVEGTSNPNLYWYRQAAGRGLQLLFYSVGIGQISSEVPQNLSASRPQDRQFILSSKKLLLSDSGFYLCAWSVQGGSPLHFGNGTRLTVT.

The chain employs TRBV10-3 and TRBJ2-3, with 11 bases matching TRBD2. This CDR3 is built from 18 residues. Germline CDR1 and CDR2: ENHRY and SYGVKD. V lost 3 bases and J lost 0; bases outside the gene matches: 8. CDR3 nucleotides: TGTGCCATCAGTGAAACCGGGACTAGCGGAACTAGCACAGATACGCAGTATTTT. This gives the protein CAISETGTSGTSTDTQYF.

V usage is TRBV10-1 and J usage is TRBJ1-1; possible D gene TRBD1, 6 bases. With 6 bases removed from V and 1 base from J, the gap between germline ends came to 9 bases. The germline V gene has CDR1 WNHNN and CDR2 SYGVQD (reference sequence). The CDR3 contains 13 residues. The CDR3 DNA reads TGCGCCAGCAGGCGGACAGCGAACACTGAAGCTTTCTTT. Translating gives CASRRTANTEAFF.

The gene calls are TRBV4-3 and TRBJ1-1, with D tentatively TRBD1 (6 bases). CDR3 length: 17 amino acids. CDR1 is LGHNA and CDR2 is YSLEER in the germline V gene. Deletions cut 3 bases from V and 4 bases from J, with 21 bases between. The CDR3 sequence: CASSQYAWDNGFTEAFF. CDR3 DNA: TGCGCCAGCAGCCAGTACGCTTGGGACAACGGGTTCACTGAAGCTTTCTTT.

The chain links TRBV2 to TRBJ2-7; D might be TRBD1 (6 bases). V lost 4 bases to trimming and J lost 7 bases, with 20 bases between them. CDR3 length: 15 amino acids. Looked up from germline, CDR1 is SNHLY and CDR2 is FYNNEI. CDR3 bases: TGTGCCAGCAGTGGGACAGCCAGCCCCCTGGGGGAGCAGTACTTC. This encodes CASSGTASPLGEQYF.

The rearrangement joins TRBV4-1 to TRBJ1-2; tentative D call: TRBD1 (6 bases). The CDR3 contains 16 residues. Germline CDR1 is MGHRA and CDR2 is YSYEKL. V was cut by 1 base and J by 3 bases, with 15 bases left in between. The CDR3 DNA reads TGCGCCAGCAGCCAAGTACAGGGTTCAGTGGACTATGGCTACACCTTC. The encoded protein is CASSQVQGSVDYGYTF.

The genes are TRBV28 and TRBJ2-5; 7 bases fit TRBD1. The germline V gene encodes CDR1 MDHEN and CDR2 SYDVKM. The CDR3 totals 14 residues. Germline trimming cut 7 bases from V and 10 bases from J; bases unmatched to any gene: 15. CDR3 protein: CASMRPKGAVDQYF. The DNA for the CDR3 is TGTGCCAGCATGCGACCGAAGGGGGCGGTGGACCAGTACTTC.

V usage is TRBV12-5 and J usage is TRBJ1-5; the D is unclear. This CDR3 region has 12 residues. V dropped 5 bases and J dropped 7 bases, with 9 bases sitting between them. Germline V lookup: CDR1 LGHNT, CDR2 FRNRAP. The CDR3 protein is CASGPLFQPQHF. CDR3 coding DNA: TGTGCTAGTGGTCCTTTATTCCAGCCCCAGCATTTT.

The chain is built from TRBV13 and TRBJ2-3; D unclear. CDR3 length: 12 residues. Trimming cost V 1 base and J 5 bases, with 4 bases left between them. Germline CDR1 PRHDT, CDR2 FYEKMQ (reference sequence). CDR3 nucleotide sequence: TGTGCCAGCAGCTTAGTCTTAGATACGCAGTATTTT. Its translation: CASSLVLDTQYF.